Below, one T cell receptor beta chain is given with its context. This specimen belongs to a study of blood T cell repertoires in COVID-19. Study information: PBMCs, B-cell-depleted T cells, or T cells were the source of the cDNA or gDNA that made up the material.

The CDR3 length is 13 residues. The germline CDR1 and CDR2 sequences are MNHEY and SVGEGT. Trimming at V came to 5 bases and at J to 6 bases, leaving 3 bases not matched to a gene. Assay: immunoSEQ multiplex PCR; the TCRdb copy retains only in-frame clones and omits some. Of around 110,000 clones listed, roughly 83% are singletons. The origin of this receptor is a human donor in a cohort sampled during active COVID-19. The genes are TRBV6-2 or TRBV6-3 and TRBJ1-5; 8 nucleotides align to TRBD1. Material for sequencing was peripheral blood. The CDR3 DNA sequence: TGTGCCAGCAGTGGACAGGGCGGTCAGCCCCAGCATTTT. It is translated as CASSGQGGQPQHF.